This record concerns one T cell receptor (beta chain) sequence. The sample is drawn from a study of blood T cell repertoires in COVID-19. This table comes from immunoSEQ multiplex PCR, and its TCRdb copy is limited to in-frame clones, with some not included. Here the sample spans about 180,000 clones, 84% being singletons. Germline V lookup: CDR1 SNHLY, CDR2 FYNNEI. The length of the CDR3 is 16 residues. Trimming took 5 bases from V and 4 from J; bases not matched to a gene: 4. The specimen was peripheral blood. V is TRBV2 and J is TRBJ2-2; 13 bases are shared with TRBD2. The sequence came from a man aged 18 to 30 with active or convalescent COVID-19. The CDR3 reads CASSTSGGAGTGELFF. Written as DNA, the CDR3 is TGTGCCAGCAGTACTAGCGGGGGGGCCGGCACCGGGGAGCTGTTTTTT.